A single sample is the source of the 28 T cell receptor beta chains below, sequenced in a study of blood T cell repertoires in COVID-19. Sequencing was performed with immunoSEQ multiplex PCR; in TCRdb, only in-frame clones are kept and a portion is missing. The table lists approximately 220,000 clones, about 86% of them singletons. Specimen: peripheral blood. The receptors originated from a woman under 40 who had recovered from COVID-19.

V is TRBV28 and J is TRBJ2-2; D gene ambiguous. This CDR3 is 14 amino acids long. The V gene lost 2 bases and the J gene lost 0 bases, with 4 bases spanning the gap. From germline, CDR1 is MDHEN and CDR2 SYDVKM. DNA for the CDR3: TGTGCCAGCAGTTTAGCGGCGAACACCGGGGAGCTGTTTTTT. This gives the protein CASSLAANTGELFF. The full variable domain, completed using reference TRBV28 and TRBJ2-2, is DVKVTQSSRYLVKRTGEKVFLECVQDMDHENMFWYRQDPGLGLRLIYFSYDVKMKEKGDIPEGYSVSREKKERFSLILESASTNQTSMYLCASSLAANTGELFFGEGSRLTVL.

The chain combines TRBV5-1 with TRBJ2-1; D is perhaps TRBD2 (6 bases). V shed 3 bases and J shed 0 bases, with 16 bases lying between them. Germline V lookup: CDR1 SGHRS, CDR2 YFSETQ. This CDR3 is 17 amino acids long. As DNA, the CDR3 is TGCGCCAGCAGCTCCCAGGGACTCCAAAACTCCTACAATGAGCAGTTCTTC. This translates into CASSSQGLQNSYNEQFF.

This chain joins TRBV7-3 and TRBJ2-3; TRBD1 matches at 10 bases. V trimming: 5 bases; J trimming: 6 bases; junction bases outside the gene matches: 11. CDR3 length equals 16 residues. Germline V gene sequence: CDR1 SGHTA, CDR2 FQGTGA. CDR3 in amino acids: CASSLRDRGLPDTQYF. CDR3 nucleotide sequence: TGTGCCAGCAGCCTCCGGGACAGGGGACTCCCGGATACGCAGTATTTT.

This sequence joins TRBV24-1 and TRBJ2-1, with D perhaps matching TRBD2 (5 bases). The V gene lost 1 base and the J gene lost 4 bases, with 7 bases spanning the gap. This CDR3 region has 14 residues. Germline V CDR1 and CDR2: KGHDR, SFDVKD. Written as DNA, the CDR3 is TGTGCCACCAGTGATTTTGCGGGTTACAATGAGCAGTTCTTC. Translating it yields CATSDFAGYNEQFF.

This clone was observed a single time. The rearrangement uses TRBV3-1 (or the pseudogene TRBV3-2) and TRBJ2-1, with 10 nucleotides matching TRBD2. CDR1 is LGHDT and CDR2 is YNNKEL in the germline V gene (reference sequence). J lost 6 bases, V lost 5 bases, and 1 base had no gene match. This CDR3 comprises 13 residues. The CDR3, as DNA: TGTGCCAGCAGCTCTAGCGGGAGCAATGAGCAGTTCTTC. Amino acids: CASSSSGSNEQFF.

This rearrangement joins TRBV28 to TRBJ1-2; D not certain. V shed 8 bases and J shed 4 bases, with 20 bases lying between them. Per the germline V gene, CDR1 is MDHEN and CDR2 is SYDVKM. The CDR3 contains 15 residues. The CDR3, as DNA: TGTGCCAGCCGTCAGGAGGCGGGCGGGAGCTATGGCTACACCTTC. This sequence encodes CASRQEAGGSYGYTF.

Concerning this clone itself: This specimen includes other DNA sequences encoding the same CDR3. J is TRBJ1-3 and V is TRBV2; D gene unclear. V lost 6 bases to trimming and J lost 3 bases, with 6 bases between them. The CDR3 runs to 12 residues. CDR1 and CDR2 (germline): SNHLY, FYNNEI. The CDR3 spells CASRGLGNTIYF. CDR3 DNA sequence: TGTGCCAGCAGGGGCCTTGGAAACACCATATATTTT.

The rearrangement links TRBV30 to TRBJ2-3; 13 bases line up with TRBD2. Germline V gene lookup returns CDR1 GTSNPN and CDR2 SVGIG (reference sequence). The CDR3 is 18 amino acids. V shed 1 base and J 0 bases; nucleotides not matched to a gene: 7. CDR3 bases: TGTGCCTGGAGTGCCGGACTAGCGGGAGAGGGAAGCACAGATACGCAGTATTTT. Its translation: CAWSAGLAGEGSTDTQYF.

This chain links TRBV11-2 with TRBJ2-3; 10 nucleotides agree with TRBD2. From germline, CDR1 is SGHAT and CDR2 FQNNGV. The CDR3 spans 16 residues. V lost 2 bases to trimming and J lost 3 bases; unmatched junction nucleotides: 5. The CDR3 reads CASSLPSSGGTDTQYF. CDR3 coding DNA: TGTGCCAGCAGCTTACCTTCTAGCGGGGGAACAGATACGCAGTATTTT.

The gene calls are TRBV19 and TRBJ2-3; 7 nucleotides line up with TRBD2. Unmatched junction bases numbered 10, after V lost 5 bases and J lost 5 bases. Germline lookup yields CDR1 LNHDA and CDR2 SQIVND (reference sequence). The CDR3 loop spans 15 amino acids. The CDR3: CASSPWEGVRDTQYF. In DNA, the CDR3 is TGTGCCAGTAGTCCGTGGGAGGGTGTAAGAGATACGCAGTATTTT.

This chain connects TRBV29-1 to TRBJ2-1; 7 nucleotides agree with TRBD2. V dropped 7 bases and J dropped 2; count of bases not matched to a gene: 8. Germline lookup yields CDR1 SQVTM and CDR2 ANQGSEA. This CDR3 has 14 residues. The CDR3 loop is CSGWTSLPYNEQFF. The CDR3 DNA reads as TGCAGCGGATGGACTAGTCTTCCCTACAATGAGCAGTTCTTC.

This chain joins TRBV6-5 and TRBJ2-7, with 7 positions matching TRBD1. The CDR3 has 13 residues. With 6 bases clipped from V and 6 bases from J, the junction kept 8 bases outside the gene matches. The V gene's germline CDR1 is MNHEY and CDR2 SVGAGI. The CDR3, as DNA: TGTGCCAGCAGCCTACAGGGGCTCGGCGAGCAGTACTTC. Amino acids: CASSLQGLGEQYF.

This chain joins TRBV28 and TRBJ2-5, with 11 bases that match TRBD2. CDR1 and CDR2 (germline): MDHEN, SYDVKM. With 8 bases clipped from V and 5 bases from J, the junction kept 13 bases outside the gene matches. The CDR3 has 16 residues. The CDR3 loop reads CASEPARLAGSETQYF. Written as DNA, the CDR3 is TGTGCCAGCGAACCCGCCCGACTAGCGGGAAGTGAGACCCAGTACTTC.

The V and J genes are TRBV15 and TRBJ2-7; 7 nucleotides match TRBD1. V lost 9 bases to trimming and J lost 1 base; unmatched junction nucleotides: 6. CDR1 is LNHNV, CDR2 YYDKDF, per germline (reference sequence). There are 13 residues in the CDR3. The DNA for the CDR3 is TGTGCCACAGGGGGCGGCGGTTCCTACGAGCAGTACTTC. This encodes CATGGGGSYEQYF.

CDR3 region: CASSPTSGQETQYF. CDR3 DNA sequence: TGTGCCAGCAGTCCTACTAGCGGACAAGAGACCCAGTACTTC. The chain recombines TRBV6-4 with TRBJ2-5; TRBD2 agrees at 8 bases. There are 14 residues in the CDR3. Germline V gene sequence: CDR1 MRHNA, CDR2 SNTAGT. V shed 5 bases and J 2 bases; nucleotides not matched to a gene: 4.

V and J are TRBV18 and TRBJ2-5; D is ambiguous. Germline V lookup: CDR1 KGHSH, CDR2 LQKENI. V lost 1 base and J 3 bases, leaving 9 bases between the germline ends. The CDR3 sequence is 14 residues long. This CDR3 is CASSPLETKETQYF. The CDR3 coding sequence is TGTGCCAGCTCACCACTCGAAACTAAAGAGACCCAGTACTTC.

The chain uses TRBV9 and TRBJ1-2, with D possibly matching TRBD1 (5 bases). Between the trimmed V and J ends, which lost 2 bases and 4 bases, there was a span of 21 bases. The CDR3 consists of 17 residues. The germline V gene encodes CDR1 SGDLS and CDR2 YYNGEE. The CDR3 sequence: CASSVNSAGQVSYGYTF. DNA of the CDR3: TGTGCCAGCAGCGTCAACTCAGCAGGGCAGGTTAGCTATGGCTACACCTTC.

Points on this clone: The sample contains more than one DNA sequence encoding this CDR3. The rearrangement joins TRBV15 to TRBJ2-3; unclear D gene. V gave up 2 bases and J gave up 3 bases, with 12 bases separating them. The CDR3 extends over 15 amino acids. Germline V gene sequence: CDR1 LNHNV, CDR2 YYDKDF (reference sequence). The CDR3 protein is CATSRRRRRTDTQYF. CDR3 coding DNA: TGTGCCACCAGCAGAAGACGGAGAAGGACAGATACGCAGTATTTT.

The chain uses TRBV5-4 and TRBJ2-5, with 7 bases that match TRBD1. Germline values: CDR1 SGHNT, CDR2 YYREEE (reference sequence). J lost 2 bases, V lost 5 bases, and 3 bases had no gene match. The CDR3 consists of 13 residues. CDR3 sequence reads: CASRTTGQETQYF. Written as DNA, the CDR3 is TGTGCCAGCAGGACGACAGGGCAAGAGACCCAGTACTTC.

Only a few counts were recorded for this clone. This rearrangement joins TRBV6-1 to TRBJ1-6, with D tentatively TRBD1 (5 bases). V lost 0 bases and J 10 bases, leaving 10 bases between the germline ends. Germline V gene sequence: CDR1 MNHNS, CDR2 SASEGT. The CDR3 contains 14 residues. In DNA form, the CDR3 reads TGTGCCAGCAGTGAAGCAGGGGTTGGCTCACCCCTCCACTTT. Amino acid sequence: CASSEAGVGSPLHF.

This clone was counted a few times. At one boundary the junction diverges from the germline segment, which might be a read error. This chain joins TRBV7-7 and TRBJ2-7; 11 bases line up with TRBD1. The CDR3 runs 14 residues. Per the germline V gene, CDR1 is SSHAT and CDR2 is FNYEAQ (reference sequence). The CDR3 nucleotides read TGTGCTAGCAGCGCCGGACAGGGGGCATACGAGCAGTACTTC. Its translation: CASSAGQGAYEQYF.

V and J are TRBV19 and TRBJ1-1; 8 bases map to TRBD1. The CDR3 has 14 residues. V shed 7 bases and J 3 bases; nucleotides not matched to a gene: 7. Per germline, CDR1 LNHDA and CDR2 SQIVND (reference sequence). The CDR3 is CASTETGVDTEAFF. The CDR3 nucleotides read TGTGCCAGTACCGAGACAGGGGTTGACACTGAAGCTTTCTTT.

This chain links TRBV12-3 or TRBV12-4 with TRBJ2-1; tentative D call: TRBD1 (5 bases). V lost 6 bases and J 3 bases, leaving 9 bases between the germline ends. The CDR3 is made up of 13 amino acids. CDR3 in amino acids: CASSTTGYNEQFF. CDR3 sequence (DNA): TGTGCCAGCAGCACTACAGGCTACAATGAGCAGTTCTTC.

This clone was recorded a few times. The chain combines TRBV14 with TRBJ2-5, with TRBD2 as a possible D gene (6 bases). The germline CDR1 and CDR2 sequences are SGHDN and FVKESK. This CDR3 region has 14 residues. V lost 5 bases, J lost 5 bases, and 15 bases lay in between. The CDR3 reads CASSFSSAMETQYF. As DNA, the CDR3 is TGTGCCAGCAGCTTCTCTAGCGCAATGGAGACCCAGTACTTC.

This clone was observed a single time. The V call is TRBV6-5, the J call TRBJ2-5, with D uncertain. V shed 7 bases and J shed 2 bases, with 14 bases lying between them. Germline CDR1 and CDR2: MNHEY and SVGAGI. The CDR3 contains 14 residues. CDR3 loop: CASTSDLRQETQYF. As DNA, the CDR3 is TGTGCCAGCACTTCCGACCTGAGGCAAGAGACCCAGTACTTC.

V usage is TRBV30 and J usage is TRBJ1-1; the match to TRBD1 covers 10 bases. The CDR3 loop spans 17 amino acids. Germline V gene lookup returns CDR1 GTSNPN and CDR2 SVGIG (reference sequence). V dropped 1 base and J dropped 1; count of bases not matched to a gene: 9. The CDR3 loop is CAWSARTGGIKNTEAFF. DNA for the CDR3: TGTGCCTGGAGTGCCCGGACAGGGGGTATAAAGAACACTGAAGCTTTCTTT.

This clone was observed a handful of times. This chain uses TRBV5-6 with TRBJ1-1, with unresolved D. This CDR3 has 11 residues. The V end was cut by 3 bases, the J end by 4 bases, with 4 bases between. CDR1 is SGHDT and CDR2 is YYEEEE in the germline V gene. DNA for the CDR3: TGTGCCAGCAGCTCCCTCACTGAAGCTTTCTTT. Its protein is CASSSLTEAFF. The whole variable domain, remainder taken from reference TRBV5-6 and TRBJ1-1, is DAGVTQSPTHLIKTRGQQVTLRCSPKSGHDTVSWYQQALGQGPQFIFQYYEEEERQRGNFPDRFSGHQFPNYSSELNVNALLLGDSALYLCASSSLTEAFFGQGTRLTVV.

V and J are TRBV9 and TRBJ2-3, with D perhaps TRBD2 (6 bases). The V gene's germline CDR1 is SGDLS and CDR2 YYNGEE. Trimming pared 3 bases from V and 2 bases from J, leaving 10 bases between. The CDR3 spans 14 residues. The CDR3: CASSGAGSTDTQYF. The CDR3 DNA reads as TGTGCCAGCAGCGGGGCGGGATCCACAGATACGCAGTATTTT.